Listed here are 22 T cell receptor beta chains from one sample, sequenced in a study of response to subunit inactivated influenza vaccine. TCRdb re-called the RT-PCR reads through MiXCR, storing one row per CDR3 protein. Of over 650,000 distinct CDR3 sequences listed, around 18% are singletons. The sequences come from PBMCs from blood, collected roughly 5 days after vaccination. The receptors were sampled from a man aged 50-59 years who received an inactivated influenza vaccine.

The V gene is TRBV27, the J gene TRBJ2-2; 11 nucleotides line up with TRBD2. The CDR3 contains 20 residues. V was clipped by 6 bases and J by 8 bases; unmatched bases: 23. The germline V gene encodes CDR1 MNHEY and CDR2 SMNVEV (reference sequence). CDR3 sequence reads: CASSPSYLLTSGREVGELFF. Here the CDR3 DNA reads TGTGCCAGCAGCCCGTCCTACTTGCTAACTAGCGGGAGAGAAGTAGGGGAGCTGTTTTTT.

The J gene is TRBJ2-2, the V gene TRBV10-3; no definite D call. This CDR3 is 14 amino acids long. Germline CDR1 reads ENHRY; CDR2 reads SYGVKD. V was pared by 3 bases and J by 6 bases, with 11 bases between. Written as DNA, the CDR3 is TGTGCCATCAGTGAAAACCCTAGTGCCGGGGAGCTGTTTTTT. Its protein product is CAISENPSAGELFF.

This clonotype was found a few times. The gene calls are TRBV27 and TRBJ2-1, with 8 bases lining up with TRBD2. The germline V gene encodes CDR1 MNHEY and CDR2 SMNVEV (reference sequence). V was pared by 3 bases and J by 7 bases, with 8 bases of the junction left unmatched. The CDR3 spans 15 residues. CDR3 protein: CASSLRGERFNEQFF. CDR3 in DNA: TGTGCCAGCAGTTTGCGGGGGGAGAGGTTTAATGAGCAGTTCTTC.

In this sample, this clonotype turned up many times. The J gene is TRBJ2-1, the V gene TRBV11-1, with 9 bases identical to TRBD1. CDR1 and CDR2 (germline): SGHAT, FQDESV (reference sequence). This CDR3 contains 15 residues. V lost 4 bases and J lost 0; bases outside the gene matches: 1. DNA for the CDR3: TGTGCCAGCAGCTGGGGACAGGGCTCCTACAATGAGCAGTTCTTC. Its translation is CASSWGQGSYNEQFF.

In this sample, this clonotype turned up a few times. V is TRBV12-3 or TRBV12-4 and J is TRBJ2-1; 8 nucleotides agree with TRBD2. The trim removed 7 bases at V and 5 bases at J, leaving 10 bases unmatched. The CDR3 runs to 15 residues. The CDR3 is CASNSAGGSNNEQFF. Written as DNA, the CDR3 is TGTGCCAGCAATAGTGCGGGGGGCAGCAACAATGAGCAGTTCTTC.

The chain couples TRBV7-3 to TRBJ2-2; 7 positions agree with TRBD1. Germline V gene lookup returns CDR1 SGHTA and CDR2 FQGTGA. The CDR3 has 15 residues. Trimming at V came to 5 bases and at J to 1 base, leaving 4 bases not matched to a gene. The CDR3 here is CASSPDRMNTGELFF. Written as DNA, the CDR3 is TGTGCCAGCAGCCCGGACAGGATGAACACCGGGGAGCTGTTTTTT.

The chain joins TRBV9 to TRBJ1-2, with 7 bases identical to TRBD1. CDR1 is SGDLS, CDR2 YYNGEE, per germline. Trimming cost V 3 bases and J 2 bases; bases outside gene matches: 4. CDR3 size: 14 residues. CDR3 protein: CASSAGQQNYGYTF. In nucleotides, the CDR3 is TGTGCCAGCAGCGCGGGACAGCAAAACTATGGCTACACCTTC.

This clonotype was seen more than once but under ten times. The rearrangement joins TRBV7-2 to TRBJ2-1, with 14 bases lining up with TRBD2. Germline values: CDR1 SGHTA, CDR2 FQGNSA. The CDR3 sequence is 16 residues long. V dropped 5 bases and J dropped 10; count of bases not matched to a gene: 10. The CDR3 region is CASSIQGLAGAPEQFF. In DNA form, the CDR3 reads TGTGCCAGCAGCATTCAGGGACTAGCGGGGGCTCCAGAGCAGTTCTTC.

The V call is TRBV3-1, the J call TRBJ2-7; 9 bases agree with TRBD2. Trimming removed 5 bases from V and 3 bases from J; junction bases left unmatched: 8. The germline V gene has CDR1 LGHDT and CDR2 YNNKEL (reference sequence). There are 15 residues in the CDR3. The CDR3 DNA reads as TGTGCCAGCAGCACTCGACTAGCGGTGGTCTACGAGCAGTACTTC. Protein: CASSTRLAVVYEQYF.

There are a few counts of this clonotype. V gene TRBV6-2 or TRBV6-3 combines with J gene TRBJ2-6; TRBD2 might be the D (7 bases). Trimming shortened V by 7 bases and J by 2 bases, and 18 bases separated the two germline ends. Germline V gives CDR1 MNHEY, CDR2 SVGEGT. The CDR3 totals 17 residues. The CDR3: CASMFRGLHTGANVLTF. The CDR3, as DNA: TGTGCCAGCATGTTCAGGGGACTACATACTGGGGCCAACGTCCTGACTTTC.

The chain links TRBV20-1 to TRBJ1-1, with a possible D match to TRBD1 (6 bases). The length of the CDR3 is 13 residues. Germline lookup yields CDR1 DFQATT and CDR2 SNEGSKA (reference sequence). Trimming pared 6 bases from V and 5 bases from J, leaving 16 bases between. CDR3: CSAKGGVGTEAFF. DNA for the CDR3: TGCAGTGCAAAGGGGGGGGTCGGGACTGAAGCTTTCTTT.

This clonotype has a handful of counts. J is TRBJ2-7 and V is TRBV25-1; 8 bases agree with TRBD2. The CDR3 spans 13 residues. The V segment lost 8 bases and the J segment 4 bases; nucleotides outside the gene matches: 7. CDR1 and CDR2 from the germline V gene are MGHDK and SYGVNS. The CDR3 nucleotides are TGTGCCAGCCAAAGCGGGAGATCTTACGAGCAGTACTTC. It yields the protein CASQSGRSYEQYF.

CDR3 DNA sequence: TGTGCCTCGACCCCGGGACTAGTCCCCAGGGACGAGCAGTTCTTC. Translated: CASTPGLVPRDEQFF. The chain is built from TRBV12-3 or TRBV12-4 and TRBJ2-1, with 8 bases aligning to TRBD2. Germline trimming cut 11 bases from V and 10 bases from J; bases unmatched to any gene: 19. CDR3 length equals 15 residues.

This clonotype has just a few counts. The junction does not match germline at one end; this may be a read error. The chain combines TRBV10-3 with TRBJ1-1; no definite D call. The CDR3 sequence is 15 residues long. CDR1 and CDR2 from the germline V gene are ENHRY and SYGVKD. The DNA for the CDR3 is TGTGCCATCAGTAGACCCGTAGCGGGGAACCCTGAAGCTTTCTTT. This translates into CAISRPVAGNPEAFF.

V and J are TRBV12-3 or TRBV12-4 and TRBJ2-4, with D maybe TRBD2 (5 bases). The CDR3 totals 13 residues. V lost 3 bases and J lost 6, with 9 bases in between. The CDR3 sequence: CASSFSGINIQYF. Here the CDR3 DNA reads TGTGCCAGCAGTTTTTCGGGGATAAACATTCAGTACTTC.

This clonotype has just a few counts. The V and J genes are TRBV4-3 and TRBJ1-4; no definite D call. CDR1 is LGHNA and CDR2 is YSLEER in the germline V gene. This CDR3 contains 13 residues. Trimming took 3 bases from V and 0 from J, leaving 2 bases between them. CDR3 loop: CASSHATNEKLFF. The DNA of the CDR3 is TGCGCCAGCAGCCACGCAACTAATGAAAAACTGTTTTTT.

The chain couples TRBV20-1 to TRBJ2-1, with 7 bases that match TRBD2. This CDR3 comprises 15 residues. V was pared by 3 bases and J by 8 bases, with 13 bases of the junction left unmatched. Looked up from germline, CDR1 is DFQATT and CDR2 is SNEGSKA (reference sequence). This CDR3 is CSARFLRAGVYEQFF. The CDR3 nucleotides are TGCAGTGCTAGGTTCCTCCGCGCGGGAGTGTATGAGCAGTTCTTC.

The genes are TRBV5-6 and TRBJ2-6, with 9 bases lining up with TRBD1. This CDR3 has 19 residues. With 4 bases clipped from V and 4 bases from J, the junction kept 15 bases outside the gene matches. Germline V gene lookup returns CDR1 SGHDT and CDR2 YYEEEE. The CDR3 loop reads CASSILTGGAWPGANVLTF. In DNA form, the CDR3 reads TGTGCCAGCAGCATCCTAACAGGGGGCGCATGGCCCGGGGCCAACGTCCTGACTTTC.

This chain links TRBV6-5 with TRBJ2-5; 13 bases line up with TRBD2. V shed 2 bases, J shed 5 bases, and the junction held 2 bases outside the gene matches. This CDR3 is 15 amino acids long. Germline-derived CDR1 and CDR2 are MNHEY and SVGAGI. Written as DNA, the CDR3 is TGTGCCAGCAGTTACGGACTAGCGGGAGAGGAGACCCAGTACTTC. This translates into CASSYGLAGEETQYF.

The chain is built from TRBV7-9 and TRBJ2-5, with 11 bases lining up with TRBD2. The germline gives CDR1 SEHNR, CDR2 FQNEAQ (reference sequence). CDR3 length: 17 amino acids. The V segment lost 3 bases and the J segment 5 bases; nucleotides outside the gene matches: 11. The CDR3 coding sequence is TGTGCCAGCAGCTTGGGACTAGCGGTCCCTTGGGTGGAGACCCAGTACTTC. Protein product: CASSLGLAVPWVETQYF.

The genes are TRBV18 and TRBJ1-2; 8 bases are a match to TRBD1. The CDR3 contains 15 residues. Germline loops: CDR1 KGHSH, CDR2 LQKENI. J was trimmed by 0 bases and V by 3 bases; bases with no gene match: 3. CDR3 bases: TGTGCCAGCTCACCGGGACAGGAAGCTAACTATGGCTACACCTTC. Protein product: CASSPGQEANYGYTF.

This clonotype came up a few times. This chain connects TRBV28 to TRBJ2-7, with 9 bases fitting TRBD1. The germline CDR1 and CDR2 sequences are MDHEN and SYDVKM. The CDR3 has 13 residues. The trim removed 6 bases at V and 12 bases at J, leaving 12 bases unmatched. CDR3 bases: TGTGCCAGCAGCAACCCTTTGACAGGGGGTCCGTACTTC. It is translated as CASSNPLTGGPYF.